The present T cell receptor beta chain was sequenced within a study of neoadjuvant anti-PD-1 for oral cavity cancer. The overall study: Most patients had three to four biweekly doses of 3 mg/kg nivolumab before resection.

This table comes from immunoSEQ multiplex PCR, and its TCRdb copy is limited to in-frame clones, with some not included. The sample lists roughly 15,000 clones, roughly 70% occurring once. The CDR3 is made up of 13 amino acids. V was clipped by 3 bases and J by 0 bases, with 6 bases between them. This TCR came from a person aged 35 to 85 with oral cavity squamous cell carcinoma. This specimen consisted of PBMCs, obtained before nivolumab (anti-PD-1) treatment. The rearrangement joins TRBV5-3 to TRBJ1-1; D not resolved. TRBV5-3 is treated as an ORF (open reading frame) with a function not yet certain. CDR3 loop: CARSCAMNTEAFF. The CDR3 DNA follows: TGTGCCAGAAGCTGCGCTATGAACACTGAAGCTTTCTTT.